The 25 T cell receptor beta chains given below trace back to one sample, sequenced in a study of blood T cells in healthy people across ages. The authors ran a second PCR of about 7 to 11 cycles using a sample-barcoded 5' primer and a J-beta primer mix. TCRdb itself ran the 5' RACE reads through MiXCR, one entry per CDR3 protein. The sample gives roughly 800,000 distinct CDR3 sequences, 50% to 65% of which show up once; roughly 37% is in the top ten. Sequenced material: blood. These receptor sequences come from an elderly man in good health.

The chain links TRBV12-5 to TRBJ2-5; D tentatively reads TRBD1 or TRBD2 (5 bases each). Germline V lookup: CDR1 LGHNT, CDR2 FRNRAP. The CDR3 covers 13 residues. V was shortened by 3 bases and J by 13 bases, with 18 bases between the two germline ends. The CDR3 sequence: CASGLSFLGPLYF. CDR3 DNA sequence: TGTGCTAGTGGTTTAAGTTTCTTGGGACCTCTGTACTTC.

CDR3: CASSLAPGAENIQYF. The CDR3 DNA is TGTGCCAGCAGCTTAGCACCGGGGGCGGAAAACATTCAGTACTTC. V and J are TRBV11-1 and TRBJ2-4; D is perhaps TRBD1 or TRBD2 (6 bases each). V gave up 0 bases and J gave up 5 bases, with 11 bases separating them. The CDR3 is 15 residues long. Germline values: CDR1 SGHAT, CDR2 FQDESV (reference sequence).

For the CDR3, the DNA is TGTGCCAGCAGTTTTATCGCGAACACTGAAGCTTTCTTT. This codes for CASSFIANTEAFF. The chain employs TRBV12-3 or TRBV12-4 and TRBJ1-1, with no clear D. CDR3 size: 13 residues. The germline V and J ends were trimmed by 3 bases and 1 base, with 6 bases remaining between them.

The chain combines TRBV12-3 or TRBV12-4 with TRBJ2-3, with TRBD2 as a possible D gene (7 bases). Deletions cut 7 bases from V and 7 bases from J, with 18 bases between. The CDR3 has 14 residues. The CDR3 DNA follows: TGTGCCAGCACCCCAGGAGGGGGGGTATATACGCAGTATTTT. Translated: CASTPGGGVYTQYF.

The rearrangement joins TRBV29-1 to TRBJ2-1, with D possibly matching TRBD2 (5 bases). The V gene lost 4 bases and the J gene lost 7 bases, with 8 bases spanning the gap. The CDR3 length is 11 residues. Germline V gene sequence: CDR1 SQVTM, CDR2 ANQGSEA. The CDR3 loop is CSVGRVNEQFF. The CDR3 DNA is TGCAGCGTTGGGCGGGTGAATGAGCAGTTCTTC.

The chain combines TRBV27 with TRBJ2-7; 10 nucleotides match TRBD2. V trimming: 11 bases; J trimming: 7 bases; junction bases outside the gene matches: 11. The CDR3 has 13 amino acids. Per germline, CDR1 MNHEY and CDR2 SMNVEV (reference sequence). The CDR3 region is CAHPAGGGNEQYF. CDR3 in DNA: TGTGCCCACCCAGCGGGAGGGGGCAATGAGCAGTACTTC.

The V call is TRBV7-9, the J call TRBJ1-1, with 8 bases lining up with TRBD1. J gave up 1 base and V 5 bases, and 12 bases lay outside the gene matches. The CDR3 is made up of 17 amino acids. Germline V gene sequence: CDR1 SEHNR, CDR2 FQNEAQ (reference sequence). The CDR3 DNA reads TGTGCCAGCAGCATACAAGCAGGGGGCGCCGGGAACACTGAAGCTTTCTTT. Translation gives CASSIQAGGAGNTEAFF.

The V and J genes are TRBV6-5 and TRBJ1-4; D uncertain. This CDR3 is 15 amino acids long. Deletions cut 0 bases from V and 8 bases from J, with 13 bases between. CDR1 is MNHEY and CDR2 is SVGAGI in the germline V gene. CDR3 DNA: TGTGCCAGCAGTTACTCGATTCTTACACCCGAAAAACTGTTTTTT. Its translation is CASSYSILTPEKLFF.

This clonotype was picked up a small number of times. The CDR3 DNA sequence: TGTGCCAGCAGTTCTACGACCGGCACTCGGCAGTTCTTC. It yields the protein CASSSTTGTRQFF. This chain connects TRBV6-2 or TRBV6-3 to TRBJ2-1; D uncertain. The CDR3 is 13 residues long. The germline gives CDR1 MNHEY, CDR2 SVGEGT. Trimming took 4 bases from V and 12 from J, leaving 16 bases between them.

V gene TRBV20-1 combines with J gene TRBJ2-5, with D unresolved. The J call may not be correct, given that the DNA end is closer to TRBJ2-7. Germline-derived CDR1 and CDR2 are DFQATT and SNEGSKA (reference sequence). The CDR3 contains 13 residues. The CDR3 region has the DNA TGCAGTGCTAGAACCTTGGACGGGCGCGAGCAGTACTTC. As protein: CSARTLDGREQYF.

The CDR3 sequence is CSAPKDSRYEQYF. In nucleotides, the CDR3 is TGCAGTGCTCCAAAGGACAGCCGCTACGAGCAGTACTTC. The chain recombines TRBV20-1 with TRBJ2-5; a weak D match, TRBD1 (6 bases). The tail of the sequence fits TRBJ2-7 better, so the J call may be wrong. CDR1 and CDR2 from the germline V gene are DFQATT and SNEGSKA (reference sequence). The CDR3 extends over 13 amino acids.

The rearrangement joins TRBV7-3 to TRBJ2-5, with TRBD2 identical over 10 bases. V was pared by 2 bases and J by 4 bases, with 7 bases of the junction left unmatched. Germline assignment: CDR1 SGHTA and CDR2 FQGTGA. The CDR3 sequence is 16 residues long. The CDR3 spells CASSLESGRARETQYF. The CDR3 DNA sequence: TGTGCCAGCAGCTTAGAAAGCGGGAGGGCCAGAGAGACCCAGTACTTC.

This clonotype was recorded a few times. DNA of the CDR3: TGTGCCAGCAGCCTTTCAAGGGACCTAGCACACAGATACGCGTATTTT. Residues: CASSLSRDLAHRYAYF. The genes are TRBV7-9 and TRBJ2-3; the D call may be TRBD1 or TRBD2 (5 bases each). Trimming shortened V by 5 bases and J by 14 bases, and 29 bases separated the two germline ends. Germline-derived CDR1 and CDR2 are SEHNR and FQNEAQ (reference sequence). CDR3 length equals 16 residues.

In nucleotides, the CDR3 is TGCAGTGCTAGAGAGAGGGGGATGGGGACCCAGTACTTC. This translates into CSARERGMGTQYF. This chain connects TRBV20-1 to TRBJ2-7, with D tentatively TRBD1 (6 bases). The DNA end is a closer match to TRBJ2-5, so the J assignment may be wrong. CDR3 length: 13 residues. In germline, CDR1 is DFQATT, CDR2 SNEGSKA (reference sequence).

This clonotype was recorded a few times. The chain employs TRBV12-3 or TRBV12-4 and TRBJ1-6; D is possibly TRBD1 (6 bases). Trimming stripped 6 bases from V and 6 bases from J, with 6 bases between. CDR3 length: 12 amino acids. For the CDR3, the DNA is TGTGCCAGCAGCAGGGGTAATTCACCCCTCCACTTT. As protein: CASSRGNSPLHF.

The CDR3 is CASSLVFLAGDWGDTQYF. The CDR3 coding sequence is TGTGCCAGCAGCTTGGTCTTTCTAGCGGGGGACTGGGGAGATACGCAGTATTTT. V usage is TRBV5-5 and J usage is TRBJ2-3, with 10 bases matching TRBD2. Per the germline V gene, CDR1 is SGHKS and CDR2 is YYEKEE (reference sequence). There are 18 residues in the CDR3. V gave up 0 bases and J gave up 5 bases; unmatched junction bases: 12.

The chain has TRBV4-1 and TRBJ1-2, with 8 bases fitting TRBD1. After removal of 1 base from V and 0 bases from J, the junction contained 1 base not matched to a gene. CDR3 size: 15 residues. The germline gives CDR1 MGHRA, CDR2 YSYEKL. The chain's CDR3 is CASSQGTGPNYGYTF. Written as DNA, the CDR3 is TGCGCCAGCAGCCAAGGGACAGGGCCTAACTATGGCTACACCTTC.

The V and J genes are TRBV10-3 and TRBJ2-7, with 7 bases that match TRBD1. The CDR3 is 14 residues long. Germline V gene sequence: CDR1 ENHRY, CDR2 SYGVKD. With 0 bases clipped from V and 3 bases from J, the junction kept 2 bases outside the gene matches. CDR3 amino acids: CAISESGQYYEQYF. As DNA, the CDR3 is TGTGCCATCAGTGAGTCGGGACAGTACTACGAGCAGTACTTC.

The V call is TRBV5-5, the J call TRBJ2-7, with a tentative D call TRBD2 (6 bases). There are 15 residues in the CDR3. Germline assignment: CDR1 SGHKS and CDR2 YYEKEE (reference sequence). Trimming removed 4 bases from V and 4 bases from J, with 18 bases in between. The CDR3 loop reads CASSPVGGRGYEQYF. CDR3 coding DNA: TGTGCCAGCAGCCCCGTGGGGGGACGAGGGTACGAGCAGTACTTC.

The chain couples TRBV27 to TRBJ2-1; no reliable D call. Germline CDR1 reads MNHEY; CDR2 reads SMNVEV (reference sequence). V was shortened by 4 bases and J by 5 bases, with 12 bases between the two germline ends. The CDR3 length is 14 residues. The CDR3 protein is CASSSGNTNNEQFF. For the CDR3, the DNA is TGTGCCAGCAGTTCCGGTAACACTAACAATGAGCAGTTCTTC.

This clonotype turned up a few times. The chain couples TRBV10-3 to TRBJ2-7; D is uncertain. CDR3 size: 13 residues. Germline assignment: CDR1 ENHRY and CDR2 SYGVKD. The V end lost 6 bases, the J end lost 0 bases, and 9 bases lay between the germline ends. CDR3 amino acids: CAISEGSSYEQYF. CDR3 coding DNA: TGTGCCATCAGCGAAGGGTCCTCCTACGAGCAGTACTTC.

This clonotype showed up just once. The chain is built from TRBV20-1 and TRBJ2-3; no definite D call. V was shortened by 8 bases and J by 4 bases, with 7 bases between the two germline ends. The CDR3 consists of 10 residues. Germline assignment: CDR1 DFQATT and CDR2 SNEGSKA (reference sequence). The CDR3 coding sequence is TGCAGTCACACGCCAGATACGCAGTATTTT. This sequence encodes CSHTPDTQYF.

This clonotype has just a few counts. This rearrangement joins TRBV24-1 to TRBJ2-6; possibly TRBD2 for D (5 bases). CDR1 and CDR2 from the germline V gene are KGHDR and SFDVKD. V lost 3 bases to trimming and J lost 4 bases, with 12 bases between them. This CDR3 spans 16 amino acids. CDR3 in DNA: TGTGCCACCAGTGATGCCTCAGGCGGGGGGGCCAACGTCCTGACTTTC. Its protein is CATSDASGGGANVLTF.

This clonotype was seen a few times. The chain recombines TRBV5-1 with TRBJ2-1; D unclear. CDR1 SGHRS and CDR2 YFSETQ come from the germline V gene. Trimming took off 2 bases at V and 7 bases at J, with 16 bases between the two ends. The CDR3 runs 15 residues. This chain's CDR3 is CASSFLPPQQNEQFF. The CDR3 coding sequence is TGCGCCAGCAGCTTCCTTCCCCCCCAGCAGAATGAGCAGTTCTTC.

In its sample, this clonotype was seen a few times. The CDR3 bases are TGTGCCAGCAGCGTAGTCCGGACAGGCACAGATACGCAGTATTTT. Its protein is CASSVVRTGTDTQYF. The chain joins TRBV9 to TRBJ2-3; D might be TRBD1 (6 bases). The ends were cut back, 0 bases at V and 1 base at J, with 9 bases in the middle. The CDR3 consists of 15 residues. Looked up from germline, CDR1 is SGDLS and CDR2 is YYNGEE.